Detailed here is one T cell receptor beta chain. Profiled with immunoSEQ multiplex PCR; TCRdb holds only in-frame clones, not every one. The data show about 64,000 clones, around 83% seen once. Per germline, CDR1 SGHDT and CDR2 YYEEEE. This CDR3 has 12 residues. V was shortened by 3 bases and J by 0 bases, with 4 bases between the two germline ends. The data were obtained in a study of blood T cell repertoires in COVID-19. The sequence was obtained from a woman aged 60-75 years with acute or convalescent COVID-19. V usage is TRBV5-6 and J usage is TRBJ2-7, with D unclear. Sequencing input: peripheral blood. Here the CDR3 reads CASSSSSYEQYF. DNA of the CDR3: TGTGCCAGCAGCTCCAGCTCCTACGAGCAGTACTTC.